The rows below give T cell receptor beta chains drawn from one sample of a study of vaccination and CD4 T cells after COVID-19. TCRdb fed the PCR reads into MiXCR, producing one record per CDR3 protein. The sample shows roughly 6,800 distinct CDR3 sequences, 45% to 55% of them seen only once. Their antigens are not known. Input material: CD4+ T cells from blood, cultured in vitro. All receptors derive from a human donor who had recovered from COVID-19. Each CDR3 is given with its conserved first and last residue. A D gene is named only where the DNA matches it firmly. Clone size is shown for a subset of rows, as once, few, many or a class of expanded clone.

cdr3_aa cdr3_nt v_call clone_size d_call j_call
CASSMGGQGGSPLHF TGTGCCAGTAGTATGGGGGGACAGGGCGGATCACCCCTCCACTTT TRBV19 few TRBD1 TRBJ1-6
CASFWRGRFGEQYF TGTGCCAGCTTTTGGCGCGGACGGTTTGGTGAGCAGTACTTC TRBV6-1 medium-sized . TRBJ2-7
CASSLEGHGNQPQHF TGCGCCAGCAGCTTGGAGGGGCATGGCAATCAGCCCCAGCATTTT TRBV5-1 . . TRBJ1-5
CASSMTGGEQYF TGTGCCAGCAGTATGACAGGGGGAGAGCAGTACTTC TRBV7-8 . TRBD1 TRBJ2-7
CASPRRVQPYEQYF TGTGCCAGCCCCCGGAGGGTTCAACCCTACGAGCAGTACTTC TRBV14 . . TRBJ2-7
CASSFVRGDTEAFF TGTGCCAGCAGTTTCGTACGGGGGGACACTGAAGCTTTCTTT TRBV27 . . TRBJ1-1
CASSGGANVLTF TGTGCCAGCAGTGGTGGGGCCAACGTCCTGACTTTC TRBV7-9 . . TRBJ2-6
CASSPERGMVYGYTF TGTGCCAGCAGCCCAGAGCGGGGGATGGTCTATGGCTACACCTTC TRBV5-4 . . TRBJ1-2
CASRRTGGGWNTEAFF TGTGCCAGCAGACGGACAGGGGGCGGATGGAACACTGAAGCTTTCTTT TRBV2 . TRBD1 TRBJ1-1
CASSTDWTYSNQPQHF TGTGCCAGCAGCACTGACTGGACGTATAGCAATCAGCCCCAGCATTTT TRBV7-6 few . TRBJ1-5
CASSRDFLIGELFF TGTGCCAGCAGCCGGGACTTTCTAATCGGGGAGCTGTTTTTT TRBV7-2 . . TRBJ2-2
CSARVPKREPAKNIQYF TGCAGTGCTAGAGTTCCTAAGCGGGAGCCGGCCAAAAACATTCAGTACTTC TRBV20-1 . TRBD2 TRBJ2-4
CASSIGRASGYTF TGTGCCAGTAGTATTGGCAGGGCTTCTGGCTACACCTTC TRBV19 few . TRBJ1-2
CASSYRQSSGNTIYF TGTGCCAGCAGTTACAGACAGAGCTCTGGAAACACCATATATTTT TRBV6-5 few . TRBJ1-3
CASSFTGTLKTGELFF TGTGCCAGCAGCTTCACCGGGACACTCAAAACCGGGGAGCTGTTTTTT TRBV7-2 . . TRBJ2-2
CASSVTGTDTYEQYF TGTGCCAGCAGCGTGACCGGGACAGATACCTACGAGCAGTACTTC TRBV7-6 . TRBD1 TRBJ2-7
CASSQPGLARTYEQYF TGCGCCAGCAGCCAACCGGGACTAGCGCGAACCTACGAGCAGTACTTC TRBV7-2 once TRBD2 TRBJ2-7
CASSTTETQYF TGTGCCAGCAGCACGACCGAGACGCAGTATTTT TRBV25-1 medium-sized . TRBJ2-3
CASSSTGQGLNTEAFF TGTGCCAGCAGTAGTACGGGACAGGGGCTGAACACTGAAGCTTTCTTT TRBV12-3/TRBV12-4 . TRBD1 TRBJ1-1
CASSVPGLAVYNEQFF TGTGCCAGTAGTGTACCGGGACTAGCGGTTTACAATGAGCAGTTCTTC TRBV19 . TRBD2 TRBJ2-1
CASSLSLGSPEAFF TGTGCCAGCAGCTTAAGTTTAGGGTCCCCTGAAGCTTTCTTT TRBV7-9 few . TRBJ1-1
CASRPDRAGSEAFF TGTGCCAGCAGGCCAGACAGGGCCGGATCTGAAGCTTTCTTT TRBV6-1 . TRBD1 TRBJ1-1
CASSSILEKLFF TGTGCCAGCAGTTCCATCCTTGAAAAACTGTTTTTT TRBV28 . . TRBJ1-4
CASQQSSYNSPLHF TGTGCCAGCCAACAGAGCTCCTATAATTCACCCCTCCACTTT TRBV14 once . TRBJ1-6
CATSRGVGGSYEQYF TGTGCCACCAGCAGAGGGGTTGGCGGCTCCTACGAGCAGTACTTC TRBV15 . . TRBJ2-7
CASRKRVTDTQYF TGTGCCAGCAGAAAGCGGGTCACAGATACGCAGTATTTT TRBV19 . . TRBJ2-3
CASRHSGRNSYEQYF TGTGCCAGCAGGCATAGCGGGAGGAACTCCTACGAGCAGTACTTC TRBV12-3/TRBV12-4 . TRBD2 TRBJ2-7
CSVTPTSGRPNEQYF TGCAGCGTTACCCCGACTAGCGGGAGGCCCAACGAGCAGTACTTC TRBV29-1 . TRBD2 TRBJ2-7
CASSSSGGSGNEQFF TGTGCCAGCAGCTCCTCCGGAGGAAGCGGCAATGAGCAGTTCTTC TRBV7-9 . . TRBJ2-1
CASSLRQGGGQPQHF TGTGCCAGCAGCTTGCGACAGGGAGGAGGCCAGCCCCAGCATTTT TRBV7-2 few TRBD1 TRBJ1-5
CASSSTGVQPQHF TGTGCCAGCAGCTCGACAGGGGTCCAGCCCCAGCATTTT TRBV5-6 . TRBD1 TRBJ1-5
CASSRSEGTGKGYTF TGTGCCAGCAGCCGGTCCGAAGGGACGGGGAAGGGCTACACCTTC TRBV7-6 . . TRBJ1-2
CAISPDTTTNYGYTF TGTGCCATCAGTCCAGACACGACTACTAACTATGGCTACACCTTC TRBV10-3 . . TRBJ1-2
CASSSSRGLGDTEAFF TGTGCCAGCAGCTCCTCCAGGGGGCTTGGTGACACTGAAGCTTTCTTT TRBV12-3/TRBV12-4 . TRBD1 TRBJ1-1
CATSPGTGYEHGELFF TGTGCCACCAGCCCCGGGACAGGATACGAGCATGGGGAGCTGTTTTTT TRBV15 . TRBD1 TRBJ2-2
CASSVAISSYNEQFF TGCGCCAGCAGCGTCGCGATCAGCTCCTACAATGAGCAGTTCTTC TRBV5-1 . . TRBJ2-1
CATSERGSGTGELFF TGTGCCACCAGTGAACGTGGTAGCGGGACCGGGGAGCTGTTTTTT TRBV24-1 few TRBD2 TRBJ2-2
CASSLQGTNVLTF TGTGCCAGCAGCTTACAGGGGACTAACGTCCTGACTTTC TRBV27 . . TRBJ2-6
CASMEAGRYGYTF TGTGCCAGCATGGAAGCAGGCCGCTATGGCTACACCTTC TRBV6-1 few . TRBJ1-2
CSARDSLLAGGYF TGCAGTGCTAGAGATTCCCTGCTAGCGGGAGGGTATTTT TRBV20-1 few TRBD2 TRBJ2-3
CASSVNEDTQYF TGTGCCAGCAGCGTTAATGAAGATACGCAGTATTTT TRBV9 . . TRBJ2-3
CAWMAGGTEAFF TGTGCCTGGATGGCGGGGGGCACTGAAGCTTTCTTT TRBV30 . . TRBJ1-1
CASSDRDRDNTGELFF TGTGCCAGCAGCGACCGGGACAGGGATAACACCGGGGAGCTGTTTTTT TRBV21-1 . . TRBJ2-2
CASTLTGVNTEAFF TGTGCCAGCACCCTGACAGGGGTGAACACTGAAGCTTTCTTT TRBV28 few TRBD1 TRBJ1-1
CASSLDRGAGGYTF TGTGCCAGCAGCTTAGACCGGGGGGCCGGTGGCTACACCTTC TRBV7-9 hyperexpanded . TRBJ1-2
CASSQATGTSSEQYF TGTGCCAGCAGCCAGGCGACCGGGACTAGCAGCGAGCAGTACTTC TRBV3-1 . TRBD2 TRBJ2-7
CSARRSSGSPYEQYF TGCAGTGCTAGAAGGTCTAGCGGGAGCCCCTACGAGCAGTACTTC TRBV20-1 . TRBD2 TRBJ2-7
CASSRGRGGSYNEQFF TGCGCCAGCAGCCGGGGGCGGGGCGGCTCCTACAATGAGCAGTTCTTC TRBV4-1 . . TRBJ2-1
CASPGRPHYGYTF TGTGCCAGCCCAGGGAGGCCGCACTATGGCTACACCTTC TRBV25-1 . . TRBJ1-2
CATSSTGVVGELFF TGTGCCACCAGCTCGACAGGGGTTGTCGGGGAGCTGTTTTTT TRBV24-1 . TRBD1 TRBJ2-2
CASSRWPEQYF TGTGCCAGCAGCCGATGGCCCGAGCAGTACTTC TRBV6-1 . . TRBJ2-7
CASWRGTGTGEQYF TGTGCCAGCTGGAGGGGGACAGGGACGGGCGAGCAGTACTTC TRBV21-1 . . TRBJ2-7
CAWSARTPFVTDTQYF TGTGCCTGGAGCGCTCGGACACCCTTTGTGACAGATACGCAGTATTTT TRBV30 few . TRBJ2-3
CASSLLAGGGYEQYF TGTGCCAGCAGTTTATTAGCGGGAGGGGGCTACGAGCAGTACTTC TRBV28 . TRBD2 TRBJ2-7